The 21 T cell receptor beta chains reported below all come from one sample, sequenced in a study of glioma-infiltrating T cells. Using RNA template, CDR3s of TCR alpha and beta were amplified with iRepertoire arm-PCR. Each CDR3 protein gets one entry after TCRdb re-called the multiplex PCR reads with MiXCR. The profile shows about 180,000 distinct CDR3 sequences, 43% of them singletons. Sequencing was done on a sample of glioma tissue, nonneoplastic brain tissue, or PBMCs (not recorded which). Source of these receptors: a human donor with low-grade glioma or glioblastoma, undergoing nonglioma brain surgery, or in good health (not recorded which).

The V gene is TRBV18, the J gene TRBJ2-5, with 7 nucleotides matching TRBD1. The ends lost 3 bases at V and 3 bases at J; junction bases unmatched: 4. Per germline, CDR1 KGHSH and CDR2 LQKENI. The CDR3 runs 14 residues. CDR3 sequence reads: CASSPSGTEETQYF. CDR3 sequence (DNA): TGTGCCAGCTCACCGTCGGGGACAGAAGAGACCCAGTACTTC.

This clonotype showed up many times. This chain uses TRBV28 with TRBJ2-3; D is perhaps TRBD1 (5 bases). This CDR3 has 14 residues. Trimming removed 8 bases at V and 2 bases at J, with 14 bases between. Germline V gene data show CDR1 as MDHEN and CDR2 as SYDVKM. The CDR3 spells CASGARADTDTQYF. CDR3 coding DNA: TGTGCCAGCGGGGCTCGGGCCGACACAGATACGCAGTATTTT.

The V gene is TRBV5-4, the J gene TRBJ1-6; D is unclear. The V end lost 0 bases, the J end lost 7 bases, and 8 bases lay between the germline ends. Germline CDR1 reads SGHNT; CDR2 reads YYREEE (reference sequence). The CDR3 extends over 14 amino acids. The CDR3 bases are TGTGCCAGCAGCTTGGCCAGTCAGAATTCACCCCTCCACTTT. Protein sequence: CASSLASQNSPLHF.

With respect to this clonotype: This may stem from a read error, because a much larger clone lies one nucleotide away. The chain has TRBV7-2 and TRBJ1-5; D not certain. Germline CDR1 SGHTA, CDR2 FQGNSA. V lost 6 bases, J lost 6 bases, and 12 bases lay in between. The CDR3 runs to 13 residues. The CDR3 is CASREGIIQPQHF. CDR3 coding DNA: TGTGCCAGCAGAGAGGGTATAATTCAGCCCCAGCATTTT.

This chain joins TRBV2 and TRBJ2-7; D uncertain. The CDR3 length is 14 residues. Trimming took 2 bases from V and 5 from J, leaving 13 bases between them. Per the germline V gene, CDR1 is SNHLY and CDR2 is FYNNEI. The CDR3, as DNA: TGTGCCAGCAGTGAAAATCCAGTCCTGGACGAGCAGTACTTC. Residues: CASSENPVLDEQYF.

This clonotype was seen a handful of times. The chain is built from TRBV14 and TRBJ1-6; no definite D call. Deletions cut 1 base from V and 7 bases from J, with 8 bases between. Per the germline V gene, CDR1 is SGHDN and CDR2 is FVKESK. This CDR3 has 14 amino acids. The CDR3 DNA reads TGTGCCAGCAGCCAAGGGAGGGAGAATTCACCCCTCCACTTT. Translating gives CASSQGRENSPLHF.

This clonotype was recorded at least ten times. The chain employs TRBV28 and TRBJ2-5; 10 bases align to TRBD2. J was trimmed by 9 bases and V by 5 bases; bases with no gene match: 21. CDR3 length: 18 residues. Germline V gives CDR1 MDHEN, CDR2 SYDVKM. CDR3 nucleotides: TGTGCCAGCAGTGCCTGGGCGCTAGCGGGAGACCTAGCCGGGGCCCAGTACTTC. Protein product: CASSAWALAGDLAGAQYF.

The chain couples TRBV20-1 to TRBJ2-3; tentatively, D is TRBD2 (5 bases). V was pared by 6 bases and J by 0 bases, with 16 bases between. From germline, CDR1 is DFQATT and CDR2 SNEGSKA (reference sequence). The CDR3 loop spans 15 amino acids. CDR3 sequence: CSAYPEEYSTDTQYF. CDR3 DNA sequence: TGCAGTGCCTATCCGGAGGAGTACAGCACAGATACGCAGTATTTT.

Of note for this clonotype: A much larger clone differs by one base, so this may be a read error. The V and J genes are TRBV20-1 and TRBJ2-5; D is ambiguous. Germline V gene lookup returns CDR1 DFQATT and CDR2 SNEGSKA (reference sequence). V was pared by 3 bases and J by 5 bases, with 19 bases between. The CDR3 spans 15 residues. Here the CDR3 DNA reads TGCAGTGCTAGTCCCAGCACATGGAGTGACGAGACCCAGTACTTC. It codes for CSASPSTWSDETQYF.

The gene calls are TRBV5-6 and TRBJ2-7; a possible D gene is TRBD1 (7 bases). CDR1 SGHDT and CDR2 YYEEEE come from the germline V gene. V was trimmed by 0 bases and J by 5 bases, leaving 15 bases between them. The CDR3 has 15 residues. The CDR3 bases are TGTGCCAGCAGCTTGGTAGACAGGGAGGACAACGAGCAGTACTTC. Translation: CASSLVDREDNEQYF.

Details on this clonotype: A much larger clone differs by one base, so this may be a read error. The chain links TRBV28 to TRBJ1-1, with D uncertain. Germline CDR1 reads MDHEN; CDR2 reads SYDVKM. The CDR3 has 18 amino acids. DNA of the CDR3: TGTGCCGGCAGTTTGTTCACATTCCCAATCAGGAAGAACACTGAAGCTTTCTTT. Its translation is CAGSLFTFPIRKNTEAFF.

As for this clonotype: This may come from a read error, since a much larger clone is one base off. The chain uses TRBV20-1 and TRBJ2-3; TRBD2 matches 9 bases. CDR1 is DFQATT and CDR2 is SNEGSKA in the germline V gene (reference sequence). The CDR3 length is 14 residues. The CDR3 reads CIPAPGLATDTQYF. The CDR3 DNA reads as TGCATTCCCGCCCCGGGACTAGCAACAGATACGCAGTATTTT.

This clonotype was observed a single time. V is TRBV20-1 and J is TRBJ2-7; TRBD2 aligns across 7 bases. Germline V gene sequence: CDR1 DFQATT, CDR2 SNEGSKA (reference sequence). Trimming took 4 bases from V and 2 from J; bases not matched to a gene: 14. The CDR3 is 16 residues long. CDR3 region: CSAMAERREWAYEQYF. In DNA, the CDR3 is TGCAGTGCTATGGCCGAAAGGCGGGAGTGGGCCTACGAGCAGTACTTC.

This clonotype has at least ten counts. The chain links TRBV15 to TRBJ2-1; 13 bases map to TRBD2. Germline-derived CDR1 and CDR2 are LNHNV and YYDKDF (reference sequence). The CDR3 has 18 amino acids. V trimming: 1 base; J trimming: 1 base; junction bases outside the gene matches: 4. The DNA for the CDR3 is TGTGCCACCAGCAGAGCATGGACTAGCGGGAGTTCCTACAATGAGCAGTTCTTC. This codes for CATSRAWTSGSSYNEQFF. The whole variable domain, remainder taken from reference TRBV15 and TRBJ2-1, is DAMVIQNPRYQVTQFGKPVTLSCSQTLNHNVMYWYQQKSSQAPKLLFHYYDKDFNNEADTPDNFQSRRPNTSFCFLDIRSPGLGDTAMYLCATSRAWTSGSSYNEQFFGPGTRLTVL.

Comment on this clonotype: A read error may account for a junction end that differs from germline. The rearrangement uses TRBV4-1 and TRBJ1-5, with a weak D call TRBD1 (5 bases). CDR1 and CDR2 from the germline V gene are MGHRA and YSYEKL. The CDR3 loop spans 16 amino acids. The CDR3 protein is CASSQGQPLSNQPQNF. CDR3 DNA sequence: TGCGCCAGCAGCCAAGGACAGCCTTTGAGCAATCAGCCCCAGAATTTT.

This clonotype was observed a few times. V usage is TRBV12-3 or TRBV12-4 and J usage is TRBJ1-1; no reliable D call. The CDR3 is made up of 12 amino acids. Trimming shortened V by 5 bases and J by 7 bases, and 11 bases separated the two germline ends. As DNA, the CDR3 is TGTGCCAGCAGTCCCCAGGACGTTGAAGCTTTCTTT. It encodes CASSPQDVEAFF.

This chain uses TRBV12-5 with TRBJ2-1; the match to TRBD2 covers 8 bases. CDR3 size: 15 residues. The germline V gene has CDR1 LGHNT and CDR2 FRNRAP. V lost 8 bases and J lost 6; bases outside the gene matches: 12. The CDR3 spells CASSKPAGVLNEQFF. The CDR3 DNA reads as TGTGCTAGTTCCAAACCAGCGGGAGTTCTCAATGAGCAGTTCTTC.

A few counts support this clonotype. The rearrangement uses TRBV10-2 and TRBJ1-5, with D unclear. Germline CDR1 reads WSHSY; CDR2 reads SAAADI. This CDR3 contains 14 residues. Trimming took off 5 bases at V and 3 bases at J, with 11 bases between the two ends. The DNA for the CDR3 is TGCGCCAGCAGTCCAGAAACCATCAATCAGCCCCAGCATTTT. Its translation is CASSPETINQPQHF.

This clonotype was picked up a small number of times. V is TRBV5-1 and J is TRBJ2-2; D gene unclear. This CDR3 has 15 residues. V was trimmed by 2 bases and J by 4 bases, leaving 12 bases between them. Germline CDR1 and CDR2: SGHRS and YFSETQ. In DNA form, the CDR3 reads TGCGCCAGCAGCTTTAGCACAGCTACCACCGGGGAGCTGTTTTTT. Translating it yields CASSFSTATTGELFF.

This clonotype appeared many times. The chain recombines TRBV20-1 with TRBJ2-1; D is unclear. V lost 0 bases, J lost 6 bases, and 18 bases lay in between. The CDR3 has 16 amino acids. Germline values: CDR1 DFQATT, CDR2 SNEGSKA (reference sequence). CDR3: CSARDLGAVRSNEQFF. In nucleotides, the CDR3 is TGCAGTGCTAGAGATCTCGGCGCGGTACGATCCAATGAGCAGTTCTTC.

This clonotype was seen many times. The chain employs TRBV27 and TRBJ2-7, with 9 bases that match TRBD2. Unmatched junction bases numbered 4, after V lost 4 bases and J lost 0 bases. Germline CDR1 is MNHEY and CDR2 is SMNVEV (reference sequence). This CDR3 has 15 amino acids. The CDR3 is CASSSLAGYSYEQYF. CDR3 DNA: TGTGCCAGCAGTTCTCTAGCGGGGTACTCCTACGAGCAGTACTTC.